Listed below are T cell receptor beta chains from one sample, sequenced in a study of PD-1 blockade in classical Hodgkin lymphoma. Sequenced by immunoSEQ multiplex PCR; TCRdb stores in-frame clones only, minus some. The sample yields approximately 29,000 clones, more than 65% seen once. This specimen was peripheral blood mononuclear cells (PBMCs), taken before the fourth cycle of nivolumab. These receptors all stem from a human donor with classical Hodgkin lymphoma. The CDR3 runs from the conserved cysteine through the conserved F or W. Each record gives: CDR3 length, J gene, D gene, V gene, CDR3 protein. D genes are given only for firm matches.

CDR3 length: 12; J gene: TRBJ1-1; D gene: NA; V gene: TRBV30; CDR3 protein: CALGRVNTEAFF
CDR3 length: 17; J gene: TRBJ1-6; D gene: TRBD1; V gene: TRBV7-8; CDR3 protein: CASSLGARQGVFVPLHF
CDR3 length: 15; J gene: TRBJ1-4; D gene: NA; V gene: TRBV4-1; CDR3 protein: CASSQVGGPNEKLFF
CDR3 length: 15; J gene: TRBJ2-1; D gene: NA; V gene: TRBV5-5; CDR3 protein: CASSTSGVVHNEQFF
CDR3 length: 15; J gene: TRBJ2-2; D gene: NA; V gene: TRBV5-1; CDR3 protein: CASGPSGPRVRELFF
CDR3 length: 14; J gene: TRBJ1-2; D gene: NA; V gene: TRBV10-2; CDR3 protein: CASSESLGVEGYTF
CDR3 length: 13; J gene: TRBJ1-5; D gene: NA; V gene: TRBV4-3; CDR3 protein: CASSSEVSQPQHF
CDR3 length: 14; J gene: TRBJ1-2; D gene: NA; V gene: TRBV6-1; CDR3 protein: CASRLGDLPYGYTF
CDR3 length: 15; J gene: TRBJ1-2; D gene: TRBD1; V gene: TRBV10-3; CDR3 protein: CAISSPRTGVYGYTF
CDR3 length: 14; J gene: TRBJ2-7; D gene: NA; V gene: TRBV5-1; CDR3 protein: CASSSAGEGYEQYF
CDR3 length: 16; J gene: TRBJ2-5; D gene: TRBD2; V gene: TRBV5-6; CDR3 protein: CASSRGTSGGQETQYF
CDR3 length: 14; J gene: TRBJ1-3; D gene: NA; V gene: TRBV28; CDR3 protein: CASSMVISGNTIYF
CDR3 length: 15; J gene: TRBJ2-5; D gene: NA; V gene: TRBV11-2; CDR3 protein: CASREYGHLQETQYF
CDR3 length: 16; J gene: TRBJ1-4; D gene: NA; V gene: TRBV7-9; CDR3 protein: CASTSGWEMGNEKLFF
CDR3 length: 12; J gene: TRBJ2-5; D gene: NA; V gene: TRBV5-1; CDR3 protein: CASSPTQETQYF
CDR3 length: 20; J gene: TRBJ2-1; D gene: TRBD2; V gene: TRBV27; CDR3 protein: CASSLGRGLLTYPIDNEQFF
CDR3 length: 17; J gene: TRBJ2-5; D gene: NA; V gene: TRBV7-9; CDR3 protein: CASSLQLIRDGFRTQYF
CDR3 length: 11; J gene: TRBJ2-5; D gene: NA; V gene: TRBV7-9; CDR3 protein: CASSLELTQYF
CDR3 length: 14; J gene: TRBJ1-5; D gene: NA; V gene: TRBV2; CDR3 protein: CASSEARVRQPQHF
CDR3 length: 16; J gene: TRBJ2-2; D gene: TRBD2; V gene: TRBV11-2; CDR3 protein: CASIPRGGRVTGELFF
CDR3 length: 16; J gene: TRBJ2-5; D gene: NA; V gene: TRBV11-2; CDR3 protein: CASSLVGGGPQETQYF
CDR3 length: 14; J gene: TRBJ2-7; D gene: NA; V gene: TRBV6-1; CDR3 protein: CASSDYRVSYEQYF
CDR3 length: 15; J gene: TRBJ1-5; D gene: NA; V gene: TRBV5-8; CDR3 protein: CASSLRGYSNQPQHF
CDR3 length: 16; J gene: TRBJ2-3; D gene: TRBD2; V gene: TRBV6-4; CDR3 protein: CASSRRSGDGTDTQYF
CDR3 length: 10; J gene: TRBJ2-7; D gene: NA; V gene: TRBV6-1; CDR3 protein: CASSRDEQYF
CDR3 length: 13; J gene: TRBJ2-7; D gene: TRBD1; V gene: TRBV14; CDR3 protein: CASRKTGIYEQYF
CDR3 length: 14; J gene: TRBJ2-5; D gene: NA; V gene: TRBV18; CDR3 protein: CASSPQGGRETQYF
CDR3 length: 16; J gene: TRBJ2-2; D gene: TRBD2; V gene: TRBV6-6; CDR3 protein: CASSYSGLAGAGELFF
CDR3 length: 14; J gene: TRBJ1-4; D gene: TRBD1; V gene: TRBV19; CDR3 protein: CASSIGTGGGKLFF
CDR3 length: 14; J gene: TRBJ1-4; D gene: NA; V gene: TRBV5-1; CDR3 protein: CASSLGGSNEKLFF
CDR3 length: 14; J gene: TRBJ2-5; D gene: NA; V gene: TRBV7-7; CDR3 protein: CASSLGRVGETQYF
CDR3 length: 15; J gene: TRBJ1-5; D gene: NA; V gene: TRBV11-2; CDR3 protein: CASSLYSALDQPQHF
CDR3 length: 12; J gene: TRBJ1-4; D gene: TRBD1; V gene: TRBV29-1; CDR3 protein: CSIGQGGEKLFF
CDR3 length: 16; J gene: TRBJ1-1; D gene: NA; V gene: TRBV15; CDR3 protein: CATSRDLFGIHTEAFF
CDR3 length: 15; J gene: TRBJ1-5; D gene: NA; V gene: TRBV6-1; CDR3 protein: CASSGRDGRHQPQHF
CDR3 length: 15; J gene: TRBJ2-7; D gene: NA; V gene: TRBV7-7; CDR3 protein: CASSLETESSYEQYF
CDR3 length: 11; J gene: TRBJ1-1; D gene: NA; V gene: TRBV11-1; CDR3 protein: CASSSLTEAFF
CDR3 length: 16; J gene: TRBJ1-4; D gene: NA; V gene: TRBV7-9; CDR3 protein: CASSIPGGTLGEKLFF
CDR3 length: 15; J gene: TRBJ1-6; D gene: NA; V gene: TRBV9; CDR3 protein: CASSVEPGANSPLHF
CDR3 length: 14; J gene: TRBJ1-1; D gene: NA; V gene: TRBV7-2; CDR3 protein: CASSLVPGNTEAFF
CDR3 length: 16; J gene: TRBJ2-3; D gene: TRBD1; V gene: TRBV7-9; CDR3 protein: CASSIGTGPRTDTQYF
CDR3 length: 14; J gene: TRBJ1-2; D gene: TRBD1; V gene: TRBV6-5; CDR3 protein: CASSYQGGNDGYTF
CDR3 length: 13; J gene: TRBJ1-2; D gene: NA; V gene: TRBV4-3; CDR3 protein: CASSLGTNYGYTF
CDR3 length: 14; J gene: TRBJ2-3; D gene: NA; V gene: TRBV29-1; CDR3 protein: CSARRVSSTDTQYF
CDR3 length: 14; J gene: TRBJ1-4; D gene: NA; V gene: TRBV7-9; CDR3 protein: CASSPTGWGEKLFF
CDR3 length: 14; J gene: TRBJ2-3; D gene: NA; V gene: TRBV2; CDR3 protein: CASKGEIGTDTQYF
CDR3 length: 16; J gene: TRBJ1-3; D gene: TRBD1; V gene: TRBV5-4; CDR3 protein: CASSKGQGHSGNTIYF
CDR3 length: 15; J gene: TRBJ2-3; D gene: TRBD1; V gene: TRBV6-4; CDR3 protein: CASSYGTGGTDTQYF
CDR3 length: 15; J gene: TRBJ1-4; D gene: NA; V gene: TRBV28; CDR3 protein: CASRTKQDYGEKLFF
CDR3 length: 13; J gene: TRBJ1-3; D gene: NA; V gene: TRBV19; CDR3 protein: CASSENSGNTIYF
CDR3 length: 15; J gene: TRBJ2-6; D gene: NA; V gene: TRBV5-1; CDR3 protein: CASSLANSGANVLTF
CDR3 length: 14; J gene: TRBJ1-1; D gene: NA; V gene: TRBV16; CDR3 protein: CASSPTRVNTEAFF